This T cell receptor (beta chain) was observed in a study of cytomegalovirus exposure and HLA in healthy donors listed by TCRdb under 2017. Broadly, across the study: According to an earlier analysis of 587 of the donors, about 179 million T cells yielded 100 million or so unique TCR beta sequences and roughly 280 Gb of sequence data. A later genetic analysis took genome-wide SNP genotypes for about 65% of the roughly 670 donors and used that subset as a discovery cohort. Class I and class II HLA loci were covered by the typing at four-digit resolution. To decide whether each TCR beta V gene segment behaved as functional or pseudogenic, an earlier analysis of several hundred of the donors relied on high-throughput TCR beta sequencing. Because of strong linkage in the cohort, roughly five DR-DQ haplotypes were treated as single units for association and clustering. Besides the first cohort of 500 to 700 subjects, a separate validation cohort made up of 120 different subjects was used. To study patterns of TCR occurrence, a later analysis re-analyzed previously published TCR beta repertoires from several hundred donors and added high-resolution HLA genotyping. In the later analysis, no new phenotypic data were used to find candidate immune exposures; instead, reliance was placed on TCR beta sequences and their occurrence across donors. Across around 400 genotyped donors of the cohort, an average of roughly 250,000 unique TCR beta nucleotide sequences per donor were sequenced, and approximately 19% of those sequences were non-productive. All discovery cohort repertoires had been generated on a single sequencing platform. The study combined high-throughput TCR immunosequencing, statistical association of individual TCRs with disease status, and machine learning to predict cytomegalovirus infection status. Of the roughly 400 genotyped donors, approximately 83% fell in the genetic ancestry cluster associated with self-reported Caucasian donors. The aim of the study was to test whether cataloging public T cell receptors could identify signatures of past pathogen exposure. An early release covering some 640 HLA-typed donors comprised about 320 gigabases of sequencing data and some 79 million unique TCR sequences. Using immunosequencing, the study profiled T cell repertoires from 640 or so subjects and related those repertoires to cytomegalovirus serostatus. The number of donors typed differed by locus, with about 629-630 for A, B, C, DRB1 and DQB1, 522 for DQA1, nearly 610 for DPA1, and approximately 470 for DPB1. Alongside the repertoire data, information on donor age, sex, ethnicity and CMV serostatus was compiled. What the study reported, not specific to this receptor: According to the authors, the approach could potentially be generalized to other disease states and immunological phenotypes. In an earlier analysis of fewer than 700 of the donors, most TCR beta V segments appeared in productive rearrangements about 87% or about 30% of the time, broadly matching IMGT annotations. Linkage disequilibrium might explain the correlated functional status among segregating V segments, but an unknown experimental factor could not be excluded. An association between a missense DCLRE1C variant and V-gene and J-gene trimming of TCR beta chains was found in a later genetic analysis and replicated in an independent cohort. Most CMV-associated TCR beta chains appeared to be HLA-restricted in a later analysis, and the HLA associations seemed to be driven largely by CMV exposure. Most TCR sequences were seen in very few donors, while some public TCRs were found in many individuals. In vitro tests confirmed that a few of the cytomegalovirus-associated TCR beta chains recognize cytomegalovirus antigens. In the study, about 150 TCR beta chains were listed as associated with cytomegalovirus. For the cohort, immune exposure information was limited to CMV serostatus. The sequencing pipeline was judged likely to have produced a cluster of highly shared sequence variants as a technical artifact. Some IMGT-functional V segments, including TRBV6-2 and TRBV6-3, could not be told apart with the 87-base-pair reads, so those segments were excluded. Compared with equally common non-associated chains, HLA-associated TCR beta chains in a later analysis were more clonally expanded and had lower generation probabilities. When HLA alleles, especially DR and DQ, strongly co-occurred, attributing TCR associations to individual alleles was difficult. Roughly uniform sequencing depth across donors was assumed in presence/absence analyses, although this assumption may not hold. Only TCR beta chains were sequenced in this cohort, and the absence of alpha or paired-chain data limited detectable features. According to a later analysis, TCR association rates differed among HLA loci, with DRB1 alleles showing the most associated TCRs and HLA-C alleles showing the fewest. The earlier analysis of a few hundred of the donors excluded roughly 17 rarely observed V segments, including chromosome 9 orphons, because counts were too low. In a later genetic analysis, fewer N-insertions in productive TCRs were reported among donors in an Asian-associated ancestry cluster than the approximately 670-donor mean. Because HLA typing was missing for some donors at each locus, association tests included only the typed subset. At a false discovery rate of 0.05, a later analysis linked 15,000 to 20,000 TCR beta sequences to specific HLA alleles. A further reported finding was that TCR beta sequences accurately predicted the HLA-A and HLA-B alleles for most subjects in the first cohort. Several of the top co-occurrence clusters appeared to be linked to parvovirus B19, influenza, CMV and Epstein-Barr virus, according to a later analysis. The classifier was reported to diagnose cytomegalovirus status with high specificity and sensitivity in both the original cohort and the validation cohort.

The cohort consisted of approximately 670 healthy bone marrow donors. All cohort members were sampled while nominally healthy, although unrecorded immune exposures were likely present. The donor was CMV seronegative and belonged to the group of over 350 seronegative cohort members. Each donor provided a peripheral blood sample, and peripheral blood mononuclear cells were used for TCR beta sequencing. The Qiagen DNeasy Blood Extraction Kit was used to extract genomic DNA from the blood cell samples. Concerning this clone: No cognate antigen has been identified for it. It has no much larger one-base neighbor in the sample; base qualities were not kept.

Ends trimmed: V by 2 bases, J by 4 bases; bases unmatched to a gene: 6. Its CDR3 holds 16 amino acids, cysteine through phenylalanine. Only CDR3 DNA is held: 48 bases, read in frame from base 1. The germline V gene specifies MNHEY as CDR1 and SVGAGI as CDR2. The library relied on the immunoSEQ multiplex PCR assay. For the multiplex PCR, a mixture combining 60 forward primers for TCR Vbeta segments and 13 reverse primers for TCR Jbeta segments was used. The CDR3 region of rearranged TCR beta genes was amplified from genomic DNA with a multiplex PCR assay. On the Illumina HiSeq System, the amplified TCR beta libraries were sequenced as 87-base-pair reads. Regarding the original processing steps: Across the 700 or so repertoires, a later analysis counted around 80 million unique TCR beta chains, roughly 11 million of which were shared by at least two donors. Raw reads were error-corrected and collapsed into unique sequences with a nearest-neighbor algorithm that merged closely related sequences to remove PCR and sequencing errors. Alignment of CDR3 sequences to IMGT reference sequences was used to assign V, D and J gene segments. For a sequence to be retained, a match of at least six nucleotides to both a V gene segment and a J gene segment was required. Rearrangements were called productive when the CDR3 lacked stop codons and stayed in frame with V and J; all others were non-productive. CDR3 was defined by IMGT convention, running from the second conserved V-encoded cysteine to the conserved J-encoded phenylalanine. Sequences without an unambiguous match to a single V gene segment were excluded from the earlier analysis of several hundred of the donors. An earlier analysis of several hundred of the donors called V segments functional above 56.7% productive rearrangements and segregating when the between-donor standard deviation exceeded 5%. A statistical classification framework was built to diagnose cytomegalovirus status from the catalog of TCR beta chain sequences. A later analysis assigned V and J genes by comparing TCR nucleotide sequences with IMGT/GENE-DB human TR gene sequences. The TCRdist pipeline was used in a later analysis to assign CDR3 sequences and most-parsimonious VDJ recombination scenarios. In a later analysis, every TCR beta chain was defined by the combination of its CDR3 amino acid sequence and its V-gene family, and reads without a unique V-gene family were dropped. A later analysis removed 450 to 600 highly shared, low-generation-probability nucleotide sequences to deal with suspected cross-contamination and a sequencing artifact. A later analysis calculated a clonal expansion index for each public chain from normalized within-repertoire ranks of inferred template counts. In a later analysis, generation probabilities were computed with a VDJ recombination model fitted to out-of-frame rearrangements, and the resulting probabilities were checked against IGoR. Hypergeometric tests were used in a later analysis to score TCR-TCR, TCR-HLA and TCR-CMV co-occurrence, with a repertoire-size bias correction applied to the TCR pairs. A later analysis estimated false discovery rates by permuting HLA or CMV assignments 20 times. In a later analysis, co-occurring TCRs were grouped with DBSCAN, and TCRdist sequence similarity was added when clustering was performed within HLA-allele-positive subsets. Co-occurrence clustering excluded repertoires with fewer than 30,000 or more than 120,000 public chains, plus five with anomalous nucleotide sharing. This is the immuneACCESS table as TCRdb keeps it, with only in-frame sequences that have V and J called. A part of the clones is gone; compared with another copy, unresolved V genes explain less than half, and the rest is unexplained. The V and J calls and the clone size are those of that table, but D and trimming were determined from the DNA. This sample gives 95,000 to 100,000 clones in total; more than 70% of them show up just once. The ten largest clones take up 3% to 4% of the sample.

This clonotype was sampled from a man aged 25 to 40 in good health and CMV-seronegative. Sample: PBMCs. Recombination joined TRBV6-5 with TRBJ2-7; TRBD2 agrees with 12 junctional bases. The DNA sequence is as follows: TGTGCCAGCAGTTACGGCACTAGCGGGGGGACTTACGAGCAGTACTTC. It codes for CASSYGTSGGTYEQYF.